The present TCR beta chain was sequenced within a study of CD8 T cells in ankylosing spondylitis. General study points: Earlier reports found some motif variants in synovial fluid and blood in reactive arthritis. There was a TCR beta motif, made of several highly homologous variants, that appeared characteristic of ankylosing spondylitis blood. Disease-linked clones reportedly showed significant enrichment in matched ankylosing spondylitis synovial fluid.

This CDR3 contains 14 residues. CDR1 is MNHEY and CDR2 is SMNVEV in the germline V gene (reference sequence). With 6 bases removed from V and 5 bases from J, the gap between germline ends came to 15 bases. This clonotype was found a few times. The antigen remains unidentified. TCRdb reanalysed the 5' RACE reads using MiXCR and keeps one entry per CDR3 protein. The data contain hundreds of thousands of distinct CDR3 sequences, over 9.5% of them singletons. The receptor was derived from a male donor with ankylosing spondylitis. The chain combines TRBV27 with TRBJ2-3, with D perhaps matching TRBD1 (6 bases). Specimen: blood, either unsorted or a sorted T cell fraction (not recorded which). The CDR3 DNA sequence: TGTGCCAGCAGCTCGCCTTTCAGGGGAGATACGCAGTATTTT. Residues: CASSSPFRGDTQYF.